This TCR beta chain was obtained from a study of T cell changes during pregnancy in multiple sclerosis. There are 16 residues in the CDR3. In germline, CDR1 is LGHNA, CDR2 YNFKEQ. Trimming left V 0 bases short and J 3 bases short, with 13 bases between. Using immunoSEQ multiplex PCR, the repertoire was profiled, and TCRdb retains in-frame clones only, with some absent. Of 90,000 to 120,000 clones in the sample, just over 90% were seen once. The chain employs TRBV4-2 and TRBJ2-3; D is undetermined. This receptor was obtained from a female donor with multiple sclerosis, enrolled in a pregnancy study. The material was peripheral blood, obtained in the second trimester of pregnancy. CDR3 coding DNA: TGTGCCAGCAGCCAAGAACCAGCCAGGTTAACAGATACGCAGTATTTT. Translation gives CASSQEPARLTDTQYF.